The subject of this entry is one T cell receptor beta chain. The antigen remains undetermined. Within the sample, other DNA sequences also encode this same CDR3. The data stem from a study of T cell responses to AZD1222 COVID-19 vaccine. Points from the study as a whole: Receipt of two AZD1222 doses was followed by a rise in Spike-specific TCR breadth and depth. In a largely white British group with more females than males, clonal diversity was possibly underestimated.

The assay was immunoSEQ multiplex PCR, and TCRdb's table has in-frame clones only and misses some. Of around 120,000 clones in the sample, approximately 82% were seen once. Deletions cut 0 bases from V and 6 bases from J, with 5 bases between. Per germline, CDR1 GTSNPN and CDR2 SVGIG (reference sequence). This CDR3 spans 11 amino acids. This material consisted of peripheral blood, taken 28 days after the second AZD1222 dose. This receptor was obtained from an adult who received the AZD1222 COVID-19 vaccine. The chain carries TRBV30 and TRBJ1-1; D uncertain. The CDR3, as DNA: TGTGCCTGGAGTGTTTTAGCTGAAGCTTTCTTT. Protein product: CAWSVLAEAFF.